These 19 T cell receptor beta chains originate from one sample sequenced in a study of T-cell memory formation after mild COVID-19. TCRdb reprocessed the 5' RACE reads via MiXCR and lists one record per CDR3 protein. The sample includes a few hundred thousand distinct CDR3 sequences, 20% to 25% of them seen just once. What was sequenced was PBMCs or a T cell subset sorted from them (not recorded which). These receptors originate from an adult woman who had mild COVID-19 (a few samples of this study predate the infection). Cell type and time point are not known.

The V call is TRBV10-3, the J call TRBJ1-4, with 7 bases that match TRBD1. V was pared by 7 bases and J by 8 bases, with 13 bases of the junction left unmatched. The CDR3 is 15 amino acids. The germline V gene encodes CDR1 ENHRY and CDR2 SYGVKD. The CDR3 DNA reads as TGTGCCATCAAGGGGTCACAGGGGCGGTCGGAAAAACTGTTTTTT. Translation gives CAIKGSQGRSEKLFF.

V is TRBV7-8 and J is TRBJ1-2; 10 bases align to TRBD1. Germline values: CDR1 SGHVS, CDR2 FQNEAQ. CDR3 length equals 15 residues. V was clipped by 1 base and J by 4 bases; unmatched bases: 3. Here the CDR3 DNA reads TGTGCCAGCAGCTTAGGGGACAGGGGTGGCTATGGCTACACCTTC. Its protein product is CASSLGDRGGYGYTF.

The CDR3 DNA is TGTGCCAGCAGTTACTCGCGGACAGTTAACACTGAAGCTTTCTTT. This codes for CASSYSRTVNTEAFF. J is TRBJ1-1 and V is TRBV6-6, with D perhaps matching TRBD1 (6 bases). CDR3 size: 15 residues. The germline V and J ends were trimmed by 0 bases and 2 bases, with 10 bases remaining between them. Germline V gene data show CDR1 as MNHNY and CDR2 as SVGAGI (reference sequence).

The V gene is TRBV4-1, the J gene TRBJ1-1; D perhaps matches TRBD1 (6 bases). The germline CDR1 and CDR2 sequences are MGHRA and YSYEKL. The CDR3 consists of 15 residues. V was trimmed by 0 bases and J by 4 bases, leaving 12 bases between them. CDR3 bases: TGCGCCAGCAGCCAAGACGGCAGCAGGGGCACTGAAGCTTTCTTT. This sequence encodes CASSQDGSRGTEAFF.

In this sample, this clonotype turned up a few times. J is TRBJ1-5 and V is TRBV3-1; no definite D call. The CDR3 spans 13 residues. Trimming took 0 bases from V and 3 from J, leaving 3 bases between them. CDR1 LGHDT and CDR2 YNNKEL come from the germline V gene (reference sequence). The CDR3 nucleotides are TGTGCCAGCAGCCAAGACACCAATCAGCCCCAGCATTTT. The encoded protein is CASSQDTNQPQHF. Variable domain in full (rest from reference TRBV3-1 and TRBJ1-5): DTAVSQTPKYLVTQMGNDKSIKCEQNLGHDTMYWYKQDSKKFLKIMFSYNNKELIINETVPNRFSPKSPDKAHLNLHINSLELGDSAVYFCASSQDTNQPQHFGDGTRLSIL.

The V call is TRBV21-1, the J call TRBJ2-7; the table's D call of TRBD2 was not tested on the DNA. TRBV21-1 corresponds to a pseudogene. This CDR3 contains 15 residues. CDR3 amino acids: CASSKGSGETYEQYF. Written as DNA, the CDR3 is TGTGCCAGCAGCAAAGGTAGCGGGGAGACCTACGAGCAGTACTTC.

The rearrangement uses TRBV6-1 and TRBJ1-4, with 9 nucleotides matching TRBD1. The V gene end was trimmed by 6 bases and the J gene end by 7 bases; junction bases not matched to a gene: 15. This CDR3 is 17 amino acids long. Germline V gives CDR1 MNHNS, CDR2 SASEGT. The CDR3 DNA reads TGTGCCAGCAGCCGGACAGGGGATGCCCCTTCTCTTGAAAAACTGTTTTTT. It codes for CASSRTGDAPSLEKLFF.

This clonotype was observed a few times. The chain uses TRBV9 and TRBJ1-1; perhaps TRBD1 as D (5 bases). This CDR3 contains 16 residues. The V gene lost 0 bases and the J gene lost 2 bases, with 14 bases spanning the gap. Germline CDR1 reads SGDLS; CDR2 reads YYNGEE. The DNA for the CDR3 is TGTGCCAGCAGCGTAGCTGGGGGGGGGGTTAACACTGAAGCTTTCTTT. This sequence encodes CASSVAGGGVNTEAFF.

J is TRBJ2-7 and V is TRBV7-9, with D unresolved. CDR3 length: 14 amino acids. From germline, CDR1 is SEHNR and CDR2 FQNEAQ (reference sequence). The ends were cut back, 5 bases at V and 3 bases at J, with 14 bases in the middle. CDR3 in amino acids: CASSDTGSIYEQYF. DNA for the CDR3: TGTGCCAGCAGCGACACTGGTTCCATCTACGAGCAGTACTTC. The full variable domain, completed using reference TRBV7-9 and TRBJ2-7, is DTGVSQNPRHKITKRGQNVTFRCDPISEHNRLYWYRQTLGQGPEFLTYFQNEAQLEKSRLLSDRFSAERPKGSFSTLEIQRTEQGDSAMYLCASSDTGSIYEQYFGPGTRLTVT.

This chain uses TRBV7-9 with TRBJ1-1; no clear D gene. The germline V and J ends were trimmed by 5 bases and 4 bases, with 14 bases remaining between them. This CDR3 is 14 amino acids long. CDR1 and CDR2 (germline): SEHNR, FQNEAQ (reference sequence). The CDR3 spells CASSLPSTSTEAFF. The CDR3 coding sequence is TGTGCCAGCAGCCTCCCAAGTACGAGCACTGAAGCTTTCTTT.

In its sample, this clonotype was seen many times. V usage is TRBV7-2 and J usage is TRBJ2-5; D gene uncertain. Trimming cost V 1 base and J 7 bases, with 10 bases left between them. The CDR3 spans 13 residues. Germline V CDR1 and CDR2: SGHTA, FQGNSA. The CDR3, as DNA: TGTGCCAGCAGCTTAGGACCCTCGGGGACCCAGTACTTC. Protein product: CASSLGPSGTQYF.

The table lists this clonotype with many counts. The V call is TRBV20-1, the J call TRBJ1-4, with unresolved D. V shed 2 bases and J shed 5 bases, with 12 bases lying between them. The CDR3 has 14 residues. Germline V gene sequence: CDR1 DFQATT, CDR2 SNEGSKA (reference sequence). CDR3 bases: TGCAGTGCTAGATCACCAGAGTTAAATGAAAAACTGTTTTTT. Amino acid sequence: CSARSPELNEKLFF.

The V call is TRBV20-1, the J call TRBJ2-1; the D is unclear. The V end lost 4 bases, the J end lost 0 bases, and 16 bases lay between the germline ends. Germline CDR1 and CDR2: DFQATT and SNEGSKA (reference sequence). This CDR3 spans 16 amino acids. CDR3 region: CSAISAQRNSYNEQFF. The CDR3 nucleotides are TGCAGTGCTATAAGCGCCCAACGCAACTCCTACAATGAGCAGTTCTTC.

This clonotype occurred a few times. This rearrangement joins TRBV7-2 to TRBJ2-7; D possibly matches TRBD1 or TRBD2 (6 bases each). CDR1 is SGHTA, CDR2 FQGNSA, per germline. The CDR3 spans 13 residues. Deletions cut 5 bases from V and 7 bases from J, with 15 bases between. The CDR3 DNA sequence: TGTGCCAGCAGCCGGAGGGGGGCAGGGGAGCAGTACTTC. Translated, it gives CASSRRGAGEQYF.

This chain uses TRBV7-9 with TRBJ1-6; 8 bases agree with TRBD1. V shed 2 bases and J 8 bases; nucleotides not matched to a gene: 11. Germline-derived CDR1 and CDR2 are SEHNR and FQNEAQ (reference sequence). The CDR3 spans 17 residues. The CDR3: CASSLSVTGEFDSPLHF. In DNA, the CDR3 is TGTGCCAGCAGCTTATCCGTGACAGGGGAATTTGATTCACCCCTCCACTTT.

V and J are TRBV12-3 or TRBV12-4 and TRBJ2-3; a possible D gene is TRBD2 (6 bases). The V and J ends lost 11 bases and 2 bases respectively, with 14 bases between them. CDR3 length equals 13 residues. In nucleotides, the CDR3 is TGTGCCGCGGGGCGGCCATTCACAGATACGCAGTATTTT. It codes for CAAGRPFTDTQYF.

In its sample, this clonotype was seen a few times. CDR3 DNA: TGCGCCAGCAGCTTGGGGGGGACAAATAGCAATCAGCCCCAGCATTTT. Protein sequence: CASSLGGTNSNQPQHF. V and J are TRBV5-1 and TRBJ1-5; maybe TRBD1 (6 bases). The CDR3 sequence is 16 residues long. Looked up from germline, CDR1 is SGHRS and CDR2 is YFSETQ. V gave up 0 bases and J gave up 0 bases, with 10 bases separating them.

This clonotype turned up a few times. The chain has TRBV5-1 and TRBJ2-1; TRBD2 aligns across 7 bases. The trim removed 0 bases at V and 14 bases at J, leaving 5 bases unmatched. This CDR3 is built from 12 residues. Per germline, CDR1 SGHRS and CDR2 YFSETQ. The CDR3 coding sequence is TGCGCCAGCAGCTTGGAACGGGGGGAGGAGTTCTTC. This encodes CASSLERGEEFF.

The gene calls are TRBV5-8 and TRBJ2-1; 16 nucleotides line up with TRBD2. Germline V gene lookup returns CDR1 SGHTS and CDR2 YDEGEE. V shed 4 bases and J 9 bases; nucleotides not matched to a gene: 7. CDR3 length: 16 residues. The CDR3 loop reads CASSPGLAGGLSEQFF. The CDR3, as DNA: TGTGCCAGCAGCCCGGGACTAGCGGGGGGGCTGAGTGAGCAGTTCTTC.